This T cell receptor (beta chain) appears in the sequencing data of a study of T-cell memory formation after mild COVID-19. Study observations and caveats: The appearance of some responding clones in pre-infection memory suggested that cross-reactive memory joined. CD4/CD8 balance held among clones contracting day 15 to 85, and later expanders leaned CD4+.

With constant-segment primers, 5'RACE yielded cDNA libraries of TCR alpha and TCR beta that carried sample barcodes and UMIs. One entry per CDR3 protein, called by TCRdb with MiXCR from the 5' RACE reads. In the table there are roughly 200,000 distinct CDR3 sequences, around 15% of which are singletons. In its sample, this clonotype was seen a few times. The antigen is unknown. Sequencing used PBMCs or a T cell subset sorted from them (not recorded which). The sequence was obtained from an adult woman who had mild COVID-19 (a few samples of this study predate the infection). Cell type and time point are not known.

Here the CDR3 reads CSATRDTYTEAFF. The DNA of the CDR3 is TGCAGTGCTACCAGGGACACGTACACTGAAGCTTTCTTT. V usage is TRBV20-1 and J usage is TRBJ1-1, with TRBD1 as a possible D gene (6 bases). The germline V gene has CDR1 DFQATT and CDR2 SNEGSKA (reference sequence). The CDR3 is made up of 13 amino acids. V lost 4 bases, J lost 3 bases, and 12 bases lay in between.